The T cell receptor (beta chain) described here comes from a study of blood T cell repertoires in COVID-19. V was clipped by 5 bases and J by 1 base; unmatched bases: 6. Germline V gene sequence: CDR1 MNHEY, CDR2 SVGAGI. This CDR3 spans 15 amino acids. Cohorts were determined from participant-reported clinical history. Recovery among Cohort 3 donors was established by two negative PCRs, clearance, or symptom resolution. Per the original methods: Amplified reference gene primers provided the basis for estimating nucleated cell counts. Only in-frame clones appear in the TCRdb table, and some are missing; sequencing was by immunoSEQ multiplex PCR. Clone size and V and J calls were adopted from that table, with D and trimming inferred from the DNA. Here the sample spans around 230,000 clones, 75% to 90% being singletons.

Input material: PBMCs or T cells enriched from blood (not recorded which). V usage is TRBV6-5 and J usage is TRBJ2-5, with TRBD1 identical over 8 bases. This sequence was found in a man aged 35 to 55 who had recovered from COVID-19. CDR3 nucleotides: TGTGCCAGCAGTCAGGGGGCAGGGGTCCAAGAGACCCAGTACTTC. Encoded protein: CASSQGAGVQETQYF.